The subject of this entry is one T cell receptor beta chain. The antigen remains undetermined. This record belongs to a study of T cell responses to AZD1222 COVID-19 vaccine. Germline V gives CDR1 SGHRS, CDR2 YFSETQ. V was pared by 2 bases and J by 3 bases, with 16 bases between. The CDR3 loop spans 16 amino acids. Study-level results: Donors were mostly white British, more females; clonal diversity possibly underestimated. Baseline testing showed seropositivity in only six AZD1222 recipients. Two doses of AZD1222 preceded a rise in Spike-specific TCR breadth and depth.

Using immunoSEQ multiplex PCR, the repertoire was profiled, and TCRdb retains in-frame clones only, with some absent. The table has about 140,000 clones, 90% seen once. This clonotype was obtained from an adult who received the AZD1222 COVID-19 vaccine. The starting material was peripheral blood, obtained 28 days after the second AZD1222 dose. The chain is built from TRBV5-1 and TRBJ2-3; D perhaps matches TRBD1 (6 bases). Here the CDR3 DNA reads TGCGCCAGCAGCTTAGTCCCAGGGGATGTGACAGATACGCAGTATTTT. Protein: CASSLVPGDVTDTQYF.